This T cell receptor beta chain was documented in a study of blood T cells in healthy people across ages (dated by TCRdb to the mid-2010s). Context from the whole study: In model experiments, template switching captured roughly one uniquely barcoded TCR beta cDNA molecule for every two T cells. Age-related changes in TCR beta repertoire diversity were measured in the study by deep sequencing normalized with unique cDNA molecular identifiers. The donors were split into four age groups: young (average around 16 years), middle-aged (roughly 39), aged (more than 55) and long-lived (approximately 80). Donors of different ages were randomly distributed across sequencing lanes to avoid experimental bias. The study analyzed two additional independent replicas of 1 million unique cDNA reads from the same blood draw for two donors, one aged 18 to 29 and one aged 80 or older. Study-wide conclusions, independent of this receptor: Observed TCR beta diversity per million T cells fell roughly linearly with age, and a significant reduction was already apparent by age roughly 40. Because profiling used bulk unsorted PBMCs, naive and antigen-experienced compartments could not be compared conclusively. Compared with the aged group, more naive CD4+ T cells, fewer expanded clones and increased TCR diversity were shown by the long-lived group, suggesting age selection. Total diversity estimates from one million sequenced T cells were considered lower bounds and underestimates. A strong correlation was found between observed TCR beta diversity and the percentage of naive T cells measured by flow cytometry. Donor CMV infection status was unknown, potentially confounding age-related changes in expanded clonotypes.

The method behind the library was 5' RACE. A second PCR of roughly 6 to 11 cycles was run with a J-beta primer mix and a sample-barcoded 5' primer. Each TCR beta cDNA molecule received a unique molecular identifier from a template-switch 5' adaptor carrying 12 random nucleotides. Each sample yielded at least 2.5 million CDR3-containing paired-end reads. First-strand cDNA was synthesized from all RNA with the Mint cDNA synthesis kit, primed by a TRBC-specific oligonucleotide. Following uracil-DNA glycosylase treatment, all cDNA underwent a first 18-cycle PCR with the universal primers M1SS and BC2_uni_R. The paper's processing steps were these. Each sample was normalized by randomly selecting 1 million high-quality reads, each carrying a distinct molecular identifier. Reads with shared molecular identifiers were discarded instead of being binned into consensus sequences. MiTCR, run with a Q25 quality threshold and the strictest error-elimination algorithm, handled CDR3 identification, clonotype clustering and error correction. A nonparametric unseen species model with Euler transformation was used to estimate a lower bound on total TCR beta diversity. The raw public data were reprocessed by TCRdb itself: fastp quality trimming at Q25, MiXCR clonotype calling, in-frame beta chains only. CDR3 protein duplicates are merged, each entry listing the most common genes and DNA. These V and J calls rely on TCRdb rather than the paper's analysis. This sample comprises around 1,800,000 distinct CDR3 sequences, 35% to 50% of them detected only once. Clones ranked in the top ten supply 23% of the sample.

The CDR3 spans 14 residues, from the cysteine through the phenylalanine. Kept here is only the CDR3 DNA, which spans 42 bases and is read in frame from base 1. V lost 5 bases and J lost 6 bases, and the count of bases not matched to a germline gene is 7. CDR1 SNHLY and CDR2 FYNNEI were looked up in the germline V gene. Systemically healthy Caucasian individuals from Russia, some 40 in total and aged about 6 to 100 years, were included as donors. Each donor gave ten milliliters of peripheral blood, drawn into EDTA-treated Vacutainer tubes. Ficoll-Paque density-gradient centrifugation was used to isolate PBMCs, with at least 6.5 million obtained per sample. Total RNA was extracted from PBMCs with Trizol reagent, with at least 5.5 micrograms obtained per sample. The percentages of naive CD45RAhigh/CD27high T cells were determined by flow cytometry on a PBMC aliquot from every donor. On this clonotype: Its antigen is not yet known. Within one base of it there is no much larger clone, and no base qualities were kept.

The rearranged chain carries TRBV2 and TRBJ2-7; TRBD1 fits 10 bases in the junction. The receptor was isolated from a human donor in good health. Sequencing was carried out using blood. The sequenced DNA: TGTGCCAGCAGTCACGGACAGGGGGAGAGCGAGCAGTACTTC. Translated, this is CASSHGQGESEQYF.